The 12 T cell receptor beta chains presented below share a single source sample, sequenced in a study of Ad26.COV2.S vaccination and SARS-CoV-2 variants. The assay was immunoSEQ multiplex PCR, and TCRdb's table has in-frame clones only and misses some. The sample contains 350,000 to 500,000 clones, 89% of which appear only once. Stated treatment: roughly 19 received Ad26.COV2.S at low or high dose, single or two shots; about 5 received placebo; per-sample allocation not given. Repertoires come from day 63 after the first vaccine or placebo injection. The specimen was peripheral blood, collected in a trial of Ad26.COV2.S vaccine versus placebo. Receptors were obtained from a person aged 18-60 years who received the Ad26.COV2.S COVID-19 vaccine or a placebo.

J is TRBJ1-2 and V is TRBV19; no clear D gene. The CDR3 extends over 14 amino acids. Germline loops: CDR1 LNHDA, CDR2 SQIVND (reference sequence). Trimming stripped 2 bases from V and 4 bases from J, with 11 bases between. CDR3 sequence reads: CASSIPHRIYGYTF. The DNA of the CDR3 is TGTGCCAGTAGTATACCACACCGTATCTATGGCTACACCTTC.

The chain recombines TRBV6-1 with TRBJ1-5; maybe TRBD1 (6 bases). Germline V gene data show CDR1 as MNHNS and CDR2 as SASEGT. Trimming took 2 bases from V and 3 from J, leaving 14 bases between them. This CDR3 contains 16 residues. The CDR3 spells CASSEWAGQHNQPQHF. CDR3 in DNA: TGTGCCAGCAGTGAATGGGCCGGACAGCACAATCAGCCCCAGCATTTT.

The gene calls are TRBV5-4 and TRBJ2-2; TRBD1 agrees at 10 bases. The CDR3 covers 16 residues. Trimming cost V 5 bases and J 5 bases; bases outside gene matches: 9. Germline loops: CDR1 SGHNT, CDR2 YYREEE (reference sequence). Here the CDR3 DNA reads TGTGCCAGCAGTCACCCTCCGGACAGGGGGACCGGGGAGCTGTTTTTT. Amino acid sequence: CASSHPPDRGTGELFF.

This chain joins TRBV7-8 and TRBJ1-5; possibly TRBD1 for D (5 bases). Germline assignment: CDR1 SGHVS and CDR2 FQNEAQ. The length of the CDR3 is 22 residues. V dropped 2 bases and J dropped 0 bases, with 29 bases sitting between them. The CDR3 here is CASSLLTGTQIMTVYSNQPQHF. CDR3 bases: TGTGCCAGCAGCTTATTAACCGGGACGCAAATCATGACAGTCTATAGCAATCAGCCCCAGCATTTT.

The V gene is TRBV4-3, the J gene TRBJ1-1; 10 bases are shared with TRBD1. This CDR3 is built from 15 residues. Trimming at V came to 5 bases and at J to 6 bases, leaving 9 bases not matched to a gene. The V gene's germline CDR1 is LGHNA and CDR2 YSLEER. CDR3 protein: CASSWGQGNRAEAFF. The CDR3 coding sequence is TGCGCCAGCAGCTGGGGACAGGGGAACCGGGCTGAAGCTTTCTTT.

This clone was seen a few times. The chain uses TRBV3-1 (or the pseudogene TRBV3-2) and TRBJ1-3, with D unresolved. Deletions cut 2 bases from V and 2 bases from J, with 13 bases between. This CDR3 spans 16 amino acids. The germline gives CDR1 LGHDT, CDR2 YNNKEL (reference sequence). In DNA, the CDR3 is TGTGCCAGCAGCCAACCGGCCTACGGGCCTGGAAACACCATATATTTT. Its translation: CASSQPAYGPGNTIYF.

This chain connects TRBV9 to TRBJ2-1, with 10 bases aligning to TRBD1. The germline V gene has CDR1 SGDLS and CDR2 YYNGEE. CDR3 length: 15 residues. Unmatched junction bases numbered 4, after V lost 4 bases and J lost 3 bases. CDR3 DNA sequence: TGTGCCAGCAGCTCCGGGACAGGGGACTACAATGAGCAGTTCTTC. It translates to CASSSGTGDYNEQFF.

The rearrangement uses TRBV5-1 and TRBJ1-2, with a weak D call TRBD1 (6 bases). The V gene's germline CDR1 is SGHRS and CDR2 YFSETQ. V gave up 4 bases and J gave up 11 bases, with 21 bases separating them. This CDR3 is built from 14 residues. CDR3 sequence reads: CASSETGGGLRYTF. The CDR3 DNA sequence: TGCGCCAGCAGCGAGACAGGTGGGGGGTTGAGGTACACCTTC.

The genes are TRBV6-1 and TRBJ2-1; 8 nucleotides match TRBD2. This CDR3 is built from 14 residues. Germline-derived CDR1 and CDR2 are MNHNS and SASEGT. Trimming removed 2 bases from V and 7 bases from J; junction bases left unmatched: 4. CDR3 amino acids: CASSESGTRNEQFF. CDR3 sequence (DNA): TGTGCCAGCAGTGAATCTGGGACTAGGAATGAGCAGTTCTTC.

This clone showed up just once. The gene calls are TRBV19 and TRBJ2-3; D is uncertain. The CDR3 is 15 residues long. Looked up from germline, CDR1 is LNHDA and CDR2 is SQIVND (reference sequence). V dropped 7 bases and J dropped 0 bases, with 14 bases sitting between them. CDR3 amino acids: CASMGYPSSTDTQYF. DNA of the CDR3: TGTGCCAGTATGGGGTATCCCTCTAGCACAGATACGCAGTATTTT.

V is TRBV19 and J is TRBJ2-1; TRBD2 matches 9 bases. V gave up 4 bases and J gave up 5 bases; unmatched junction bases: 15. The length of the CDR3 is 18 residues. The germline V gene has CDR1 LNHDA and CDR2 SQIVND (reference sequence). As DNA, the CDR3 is TGTGCCAGTAGTACGGGATTTGCGGGGGGGCCCCCCCACAATGAGCAGTTCTTC. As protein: CASSTGFAGGPPHNEQFF. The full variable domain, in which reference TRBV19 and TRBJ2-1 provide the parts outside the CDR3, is DGGITQSPKYLFRKEGQNVTLSCEQNLNHDAMYWYRQDPGQGLRLIYYSQIVNDFQKGDIAEGYSVSREKKESFPLTVTSAQKNPTAFYLCASSTGFAGGPPHNEQFFGPGTRLTVL.

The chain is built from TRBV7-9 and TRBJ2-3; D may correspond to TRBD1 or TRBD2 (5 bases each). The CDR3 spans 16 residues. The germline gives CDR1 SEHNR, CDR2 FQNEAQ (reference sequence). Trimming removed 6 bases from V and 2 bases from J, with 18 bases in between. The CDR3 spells CASSRDGQRLTDTQYF. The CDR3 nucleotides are TGTGCCAGCAGTCGGGACGGCCAGCGGCTCACAGATACGCAGTATTTT.